The 7 T cell receptor beta chains below were found in one sample sequenced in a study of vaccination and CD4 T cells after COVID-19. Sample treatment: approximately 11-day PBMC culture with coronavirus spike peptide pools or control peptides (ViraFEST assay). Sequencing of cultured CD4+ T cell DNA used the Oncomine TCR Beta short-read assay. TCRdb called the PCR reads again in MiXCR, with one record for every CDR3 protein. The sample holds approximately 20,000 distinct CDR3 sequences; 20% to 25% are singletons and the top ten take about 8%. Antigens of these TCRs are unknown. Sequenced: cultured CD4+ T cells from blood. These receptors were obtained from a human donor with COVID-19.

The chain links TRBV7-2 to TRBJ1-1; D is undetermined. Germline CDR1 SGHTA, CDR2 FQGNSA. This CDR3 has 14 amino acids. V dropped 0 bases and J dropped 2 bases, with 7 bases sitting between them. The CDR3 here is CASSLAVVNTEAFF. The DNA for the CDR3 is TGTGCCAGCAGCTTAGCAGTAGTTAACACTGAAGCTTTCTTT.

This clonotype has a single count. This chain uses TRBV6-4 with TRBJ2-1; 11 bases agree with TRBD2. J gave up 5 bases and V 5 bases, and 5 bases lay outside the gene matches. CDR3 length equals 15 residues. Germline V gene data show CDR1 as MRHNA and CDR2 as SNTAGT. The chain's CDR3 is CASSPTSGVDNEQFF. CDR3 bases: TGTGCCAGCAGTCCGACTAGCGGGGTAGACAATGAGCAGTTCTTC.

The chain couples TRBV5-6 to TRBJ1-1; D uncertain. The CDR3 has 17 amino acids. Trimming removed 4 bases at V and 11 bases at J, with 30 bases between. CDR1 SGHDT and CDR2 YYEEEE come from the germline V gene. CDR3 loop: CASSQWGLVQARVVAFF. The CDR3 DNA is TGTGCCAGCAGCCAATGGGGTTTGGTCCAGGCCCGCGTGGTGGCTTTCTTT.

The V call is TRBV4-3, the J call TRBJ2-4; the D gene is possibly TRBD1 (5 bases). V was cut by 3 bases and J by 0 bases, with 12 bases left in between. The CDR3 consists of 16 residues. The germline CDR1 and CDR2 sequences are LGHNA and YSLEER. CDR3: CASSQGPIGAKNIQYF. DNA for the CDR3: TGCGCCAGCAGCCAGGGGCCTATCGGAGCCAAAAACATTCAGTACTTC.

This chain joins TRBV20-1 and TRBJ2-4; D may be TRBD1 (6 bases). V was pared by 6 bases and J by 0 bases, with 12 bases between. The germline gives CDR1 DFQATT, CDR2 SNEGSKA (reference sequence). The CDR3 totals 14 residues. The CDR3 DNA is TGCAGTGCCAGGACAGTTGGAGCCAAAAACATTCAGTACTTC. Translation gives CSARTVGAKNIQYF.

This clonotype was counted only a few times. This chain joins TRBV6-2 or TRBV6-3 and TRBJ1-1; D gene unclear. From germline, CDR1 is MNHEY and CDR2 SVGEGT. Deletions cut 5 bases from V and 0 bases from J, with 7 bases between. The CDR3 is 13 amino acids. The CDR3 protein is CASSNLLNTEAFF. The CDR3 coding sequence is TGTGCCAGCAGTAACCTCTTGAACACTGAAGCTTTCTTT.

This clonotype was seen more than once but under ten times. The chain carries TRBV6-1 and TRBJ2-5, with 10 bases aligning to TRBD1. Germline loops: CDR1 MNHNS, CDR2 SASEGT. The CDR3 contains 17 residues. V lost 0 bases and J lost 6; bases outside the gene matches: 10. The DNA for the CDR3 is TGTGCCAGCAGTGAAGCCCCTGTGGGACAGGGGCTGAAGACCCAGTACTTC. Its protein product is CASSEAPVGQGLKTQYF.